The entry below describes one T cell receptor beta chain. The data originate from a study of CD8 T cells in Susac syndrome. The RNA, 0.5 to 1 ug, was put through reverse transcription using random hexamers. Across 54 Vbeta and 13 Jbeta, immunoSEQ multiplex PCR amplified TCR beta CDR3. TCRdb analysed the immunoSEQ multiplex PCR reads with MiXCR anew, one entry per CDR3 protein. This sample carries approximately 150,000 distinct CDR3 sequences, 93% of them seen once, and the ten largest clones take approximately 0.09%. TCR beta sequencing was performed on blood CD8+ and CD4+ T cells. The patients serving as multiple sclerosis controls were treatment-naive. They had stable or active relapsing-remitting disease and fulfilled revised McDonald criteria. Trimming took 5 bases from V and 4 from J; bases not matched to a gene: 11. The germline V gene encodes CDR1 SGHTA and CDR2 FQGNSA. This CDR3 has 16 residues.

The sequenced sample was CD4+ T cells from PBMCs. This clonotype was sampled from a human donor with multiple sclerosis. V and J are TRBV7-2 and TRBJ1-1, with 9 bases fitting TRBD1. The CDR3 region has the DNA TGTGCCAGCAGCCCCCCGGGACAGGGTTTGGGCACTGAAGCTTTCTTT. Residues: CASSPPGQGLGTEAFF.